The entry below describes one TCR beta chain. What it binds is unknown. Germline V CDR1 and CDR2: MNHEY, SVGAGI. CDR3 length: 15 residues. Between the trimmed V and J ends, which lost 4 bases and 1 base, there was a span of 13 bases. This sample is drawn from a study of cytomegalovirus exposure and HLA in healthy donors. This PCR relied on a set of 60 Vbeta primers and 13 Jbeta primers. Assay: immunoSEQ multiplex PCR; the TCRdb copy retains only in-frame clones and omits some. This sample has some 130,000 clones, with 77% found just once. Study findings and constraints: Apart from CMV serostatus, no immune exposure information was available. Later on, an analysis tied 15,000 or so TCR beta sequences to HLA alleles at 0.05 false discovery rate. A previous analysis found most TCR beta V segments productive roughly 87% or roughly 30% of the time. A reported reduction in N-insertions relative to the approximately 640-donor mean was seen in an Asian-associated ancestry cluster in a later analysis.

The chain employs TRBV6-5 and TRBJ1-2; possibly TRBD1 for D (6 bases). The sample consisted of PBMCs. The TCR sequence derives from a man aged 30 to 45 in good health and CMV-seronegative. The CDR3 DNA sequence: TGTGCCAGCAGTTTAACGGGACATCTTAACTATGGCTACACCTTC. Its translation: CASSLTGHLNYGYTF.